The rows below give T cell receptor beta chains drawn from one sample of a study of cytomegalovirus exposure and HLA in healthy donors. TCRdb's table, derived via immunoSEQ multiplex PCR, lists solely in-frame clones and lacks some. The sample includes 150,000 or so clones, around 75% of them seen just once. What was sequenced was PBMCs. The receptors derive from a woman in her thirties or forties in good health and CMV-seropositive. Both conserved end residues are trimmed from each CDR3. Clone size is stated in some rows and not others, as once, few, many or a class when expanded.

clone size | J gene | V gene | CDR3 protein
- | TRBJ2-7 | TRBV19 | ASSIAARQGAYEQY
- | TRBJ1-5 | TRBV2 | ASRSPQTFGNQPQH
few | TRBJ2-3 | TRBV9 | ASSVRPRDTQY
- | TRBJ2-2 | TRBV11-3 | ASSLRGTDSGELF
few | TRBJ2-5 | TRBV2 | ASSASGLTPGETQY
- | TRBJ1-1 | TRBV29-1 | SVEERDSEAF
- | TRBJ2-7 | TRBV6-6 | ASRPDILPSYEQY
- | TRBJ2-2 | TRBV28 | ASSPTGLGELF
few | TRBJ2-3 | TRBV6-1 | ASSGWTGRSDTQY
- | TRBJ2-1 | TRBV29-1 | SVETSGSGEQF
- | TRBJ2-2 | TRBV2 | ASSGPLTGINTGELF
- | TRBJ2-7 | TRBV7-2 | ASSFTRAQEQY
- | TRBJ1-5 | TRBV11-2 | ASSLGASNQPQH
- | TRBJ1-1 | TRBV19 | ASSIAGGAAAEAF
- | TRBJ2-1 | TRBV7-2 | ASSLLSIAYNEQF
once | TRBJ1-1 | TRBV19 | ASSSDRFRAF
few | TRBJ2-3 | TRBV4-1 | ASSQDRGLTATDTQY
- | TRBJ2-2 | TRBV30 | AWTSSTATGELF